The 8 T cell receptor beta chains given below trace back to one sample, sequenced in a study of blood T cell dynamics during melanoma immunotherapy (dated by TCRdb to 2020 to 2022). The intended sense of this specimen's time point label: week 3, after first cycle of checkpoint inhibitor. Preparation of the library involved the immunoSEQ multiplex PCR assay. Entries here come from immuneACCESS through TCRdb and include only in-frame sequences with V and J called. Some clones fail to appear in such tables; in the studies checked, an unresolved V gene covers under half of the shortfall, and the cause of the remainder is unknown. A total of approximately 13,000 clones appear in this sample, roughly 89% of them only once. Roughly 0.19% of the sample rests with the top ten. Sequenced material: effector memory CD8+ T cells from blood, taken from a patient treated with checkpoint blockade. All receptors come from a human donor with melanoma.

The chain carries TRBV28 and TRBJ2-1; 10 bases align to TRBD1. Trimming cost V 2 bases and J 15 bases; bases outside gene matches: 22. Looked up from germline, CDR1 is MDHEN and CDR2 is SYDVKM. CDR3 length: 18 residues. The CDR3, as DNA: TGTGCCAGCAGTTTACGGTCAACCGGGACAGGGGAGGAGCCGGTACGGTTCTTC. It translates to CASSLRSTGTGEEPVRFF.

J is TRBJ2-5 and V is TRBV6-5; 8 bases line up with TRBD2. V was clipped by 4 bases and J by 3 bases; unmatched bases: 1. Germline loops: CDR1 MNHEY, CDR2 SVGAGI. The CDR3 covers 13 residues. CDR3 sequence (DNA): TGTGCCAGCAGTTCGGGACTAGAAGAGACCCAGTACTTC. This codes for CASSSGLEETQYF.

The V call is TRBV27, the J call TRBJ1-4, with 9 bases aligning to TRBD1. Per the germline V gene, CDR1 is MNHEY and CDR2 is SMNVEV (reference sequence). This CDR3 is built from 14 residues. Losses at the gene ends were 8 bases for V and 7 bases for J; bases not matched to a gene: 8. The CDR3 DNA reads as TGTGCCAGCCAGCGGGACAGGGACACTGAAAAACTGTTTTTT. Translation gives CASQRDRDTEKLFF.

In its sample, this clone was seen a few times. The J gene is TRBJ1-5, the V gene TRBV19; D gene ambiguous. This CDR3 has 13 residues. The germline CDR1 and CDR2 sequences are LNHDA and SQIVND (reference sequence). V was cut by 3 bases and J by 6 bases, with 9 bases left in between. This CDR3 reads CASSIREPQPQHF. The CDR3 bases are TGTGCCAGTAGTATTAGGGAGCCTCAGCCCCAGCATTTT.

V is TRBV2 and J is TRBJ2-2; D ambiguous. The CDR3 runs 15 residues. Germline CDR1 and CDR2: SNHLY and FYNNEI. V lost 3 bases, J lost 4 bases, and 12 bases lay in between. CDR3 coding DNA: TGTGCCAGCAGTGATCAACCCGAGTCCACCGGGGAGCTGTTTTTT. Protein: CASSDQPESTGELFF.

J is TRBJ1-1 and V is TRBV27; 7 nucleotides line up with TRBD1. V lost 5 bases, J lost 4 bases, and 10 bases stayed unmatched. The CDR3 is made up of 15 amino acids. The germline V gene encodes CDR1 MNHEY and CDR2 SMNVEV (reference sequence). CDR3 residues: CASSPRQGRATEAFF. Here the CDR3 DNA reads TGTGCCAGCAGTCCACGACAGGGAAGGGCCACTGAAGCTTTCTTT.

The V call is TRBV4-3, the J call TRBJ1-1; D is unclear. Germline V gene lookup returns CDR1 LGHNA and CDR2 YSLEER. This CDR3 is 16 amino acids long. V was trimmed by 0 bases and J by 1 base, leaving 12 bases between them. Here the CDR3 DNA reads TGCGCCAGCAGCCAAGATGGAGACTTACCGAACACTGAAGCTTTCTTT. Translated, it gives CASSQDGDLPNTEAFF.

This chain joins TRBV28 and TRBJ2-1, with D maybe TRBD2 (5 bases). There are 15 residues in the CDR3. Trimming removed 3 bases at V and 4 bases at J, with 13 bases between. Germline V gene data show CDR1 as MDHEN and CDR2 as SYDVKM. DNA of the CDR3: TGTGCCAGCAGTTTCGGCGGGCCTCAATACAATGAGCAGTTCTTC. Translating it yields CASSFGGPQYNEQFF. The entire variable domain, with the rest obtained from reference TRBV28 and TRBJ2-1, is as follows: DVKVTQSSRYLVKRTGEKVFLECVQDMDHENMFWYRQDPGLGLRLIYFSYDVKMKEKGDIPEGYSVSREKKERFSLILESASTNQTSMYLCASSFGGPQYNEQFFGPGTRLTVL.